This T cell receptor (beta chain) derives from a study of identical twins. TCRdb fed the 5' RACE reads into MiXCR, producing one record per CDR3 protein. The sample yields about 500,000 distinct CDR3 sequences, about 13% seen once. This clonotype has at least ten counts. Its antigen is not known. V lost 6 bases to trimming and J lost 3 bases; unmatched junction nucleotides: 3. The CDR3 totals 14 residues. General study results and limits: Less excess twin sharing appeared in beta out-of-frame sequences. For zero-insertion analyses, partial confounding could come from invariant MAIT and iNKT cells. Modelling approaches yielded underestimates of out-of-frame TCR alpha sharing between monozygotic twins. Cord blood's abundant beta clonotypes had fewer insertions, unlike memory repertoires.

The same sample was also used in a study of yellow fever vaccine responses in identical twins.

The clonotype comes from a young woman in good health. Sample: CD4+ T cells sorted from blood. This chain connects TRBV12-3 or TRBV12-4 to TRBJ2-7, with 12 bases fitting TRBD2. The CDR3 region is CASRWTSGNYEQYF. CDR3 sequence (DNA): TGTGCCAGCAGGTGGACTAGCGGGAACTACGAGCAGTACTTC.